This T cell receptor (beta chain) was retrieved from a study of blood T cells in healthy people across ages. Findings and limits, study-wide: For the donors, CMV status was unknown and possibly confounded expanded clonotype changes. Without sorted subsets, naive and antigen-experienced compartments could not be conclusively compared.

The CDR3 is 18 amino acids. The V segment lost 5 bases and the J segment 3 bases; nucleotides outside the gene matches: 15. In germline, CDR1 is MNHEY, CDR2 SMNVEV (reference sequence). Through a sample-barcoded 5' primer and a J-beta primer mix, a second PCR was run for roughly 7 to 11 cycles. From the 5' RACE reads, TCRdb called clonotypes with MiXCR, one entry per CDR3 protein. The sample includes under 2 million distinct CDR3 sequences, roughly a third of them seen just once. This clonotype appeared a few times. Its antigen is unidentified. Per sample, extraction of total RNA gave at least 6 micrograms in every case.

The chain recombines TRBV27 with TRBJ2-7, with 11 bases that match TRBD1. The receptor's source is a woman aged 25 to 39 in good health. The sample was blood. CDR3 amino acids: CASSTGQGGFPLLYEQYF. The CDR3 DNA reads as TGTGCCAGCAGTACGGGACAGGGGGGCTTCCCGCTACTCTACGAGCAGTACTTC.